A selection of T cell receptor beta chains follows, all from one sample in a study of T cell responses to AZD1222 COVID-19 vaccine. Using immunoSEQ multiplex PCR, the repertoire was profiled, and TCRdb retains in-frame clones only, with some absent. There are about 200,000 clones in the sample; around nine tenths occur only once, and approximately 7.7% lies in the top ten. The sample consisted of peripheral blood, taken on day 0 of AZD1222 vaccination. These receptors were obtained from an adult in good health. The CDR3 runs from the conserved cysteine through the conserved F or W. A D gene is named only where the DNA matches it firmly. Only part of the rows carry a size: once, few, many, or a class if the clone is expanded.

clone size: few
J gene: TRBJ1-2
V gene: TRBV5-5
D gene: NA
CDR3 length: 17
CDR3 protein: CASSLVRGRDGSYGYTF
CDR3 DNA: TGTGCCAGCAGCTTGGTGCGGGGGCGCGACGGAAGTTACGGCTACACCTTC

clone size: NA
J gene: TRBJ2-7
V gene: TRBV15
D gene: NA
CDR3 length: 19
CDR3 protein: CATSRGRFNRGTPSYEQYF
CDR3 DNA: TGTGCCACCAGCAGAGGGAGGTTTAATCGGGGGACCCCCTCCTACGAGCAGTACTTC

clone size: once
J gene: TRBJ1-5
V gene: TRBV5-8
D gene: NA
CDR3 length: 17
CDR3 protein: CASSLVAGGYSNQPQHF
CDR3 DNA: TGTGCCAGCAGCTTGGTTGCGGGGGGCTATAGCAATCAGCCCCAGCATTTT

clone size: NA
J gene: TRBJ1-1
V gene: TRBV5-1
D gene: NA
CDR3 length: 16
CDR3 protein: CASSLGRGAGSTEAFF
CDR3 DNA: TGCGCCAGCAGCTTGGGACGGGGGGCCGGGAGCACTGAAGCTTTCTTT

clone size: NA
J gene: TRBJ1-2
V gene: TRBV23-1
D gene: NA
CDR3 length: 15
CDR3 protein: CASFLWGKEGYGYTF
CDR3 DNA: TGCGCCAGCTTTTTGTGGGGGAAGGAGGGCTACGGCTACACCTTC

clone size: NA
J gene: TRBJ2-1
V gene: TRBV7-2
D gene: TRBD2
CDR3 length: 19
CDR3 protein: CASSLVRGLAGGSYNEQFF
CDR3 DNA: TGTGCCAGCAGCTTAGTAAGAGGGCTAGCGGGGGGCTCCTACAATGAGCAGTTCTTC

clone size: NA
J gene: TRBJ2-5
V gene: TRBV29-1
D gene: TRBD2
CDR3 length: 13
CDR3 protein: CSVTGLAEETQYF
CDR3 DNA: TGCAGCGTGACGGGACTAGCGGAAGAGACCCAGTACTTC

clone size: NA
J gene: TRBJ2-1
V gene: TRBV3-1/TRBV3-2
D gene: TRBD2
CDR3 length: 16
CDR3 protein: CASRPPGLAGNNEQFF
CDR3 DNA: TGTGCCAGCAGACCCCCTGGACTAGCGGGAAACAATGAGCAGTTCTTC

clone size: NA
J gene: TRBJ1-1
V gene: TRBV11-2
D gene: NA
CDR3 length: 13
CDR3 protein: CASSTIPGPGAFF
CDR3 DNA: TGTGCCAGCAGCACTATTCCCGGCCCGGGGGCTTTCTTT

clone size: NA
J gene: TRBJ1-1
V gene: TRBV12-5
D gene: NA
CDR3 length: 16
CDR3 protein: CASGLRAGPGNTEAFF
CDR3 DNA: TGTGCTAGTGGTTTGAGGGCAGGTCCGGGGAACACTGAAGCTTTCTTT

clone size: NA
J gene: TRBJ2-5
V gene: TRBV11-1
D gene: NA
CDR3 length: 16
CDR3 protein: CASSRGREEYQETQYF
CDR3 DNA: TGTGCCAGCAGCCGAGGGCGGGAAGAGTACCAAGAGACCCAGTACTTC

clone size: NA
J gene: TRBJ1-1
V gene: TRBV15
D gene: NA
CDR3 length: 14
CDR3 protein: CATSREEENTEAFF
CDR3 DNA: TGTGCCACCAGCAGAGAGGAGGAGAACACTGAAGCTTTCTTT